This TCR beta chain is from a study of blood T cell repertoires in COVID-19. TCRdb's copy holds only in-frame clones and misses some; the assay was immunoSEQ multiplex PCR. Of 90,000 to 130,000 clones listed, about 80% are singletons. The TCR originated in a woman in her seventies with acute or convalescent COVID-19. Material: peripheral blood.

Written as DNA, the CDR3 is TGTGCCAGCAGTTACTCGCCGCCAGGGGGCATCTACAATGAGCAGTTCTTC. This gives the protein CASSYSPPGGIYNEQFF. This rearrangement joins TRBV6-2 or TRBV6-3 to TRBJ2-1; 8 nucleotides align to TRBD1. This CDR3 comprises 17 residues. The ends lost 0 bases at V and 3 bases at J; junction bases unmatched: 7. CDR1 and CDR2 (germline): MNHEY, SVGEGT.